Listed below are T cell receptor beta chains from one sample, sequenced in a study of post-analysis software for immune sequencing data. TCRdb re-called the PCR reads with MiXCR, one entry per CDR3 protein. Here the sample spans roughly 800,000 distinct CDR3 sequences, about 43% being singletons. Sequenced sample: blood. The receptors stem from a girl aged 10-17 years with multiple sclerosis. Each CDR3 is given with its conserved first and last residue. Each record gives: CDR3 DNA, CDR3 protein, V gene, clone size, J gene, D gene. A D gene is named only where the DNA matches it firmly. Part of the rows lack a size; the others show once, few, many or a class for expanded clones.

CDR3nt: TGTGCCAGTAGCAAGGGGCGGGCGAACACTGAAGCTTTCTTT; CDR3aa: CASSKGRANTEAFF; v_gene: TRBV19; abundance: few; j_gene: TRBJ1-1; d_gene: -
CDR3nt: TGTGCCAGCAGCCCCTCGGCGGGTAAACTCAATGAGCAGTTCTTC; CDR3aa: CASSPSAGKLNEQFF; v_gene: TRBV6-5; abundance: -; j_gene: TRBJ2-1; d_gene: -
CDR3nt: TGTGCCACCAGCAGAGAGCCTAGCGGCGTTAGTGAGCAGTTCTTC; CDR3aa: CATSREPSGVSEQFF; v_gene: TRBV15; abundance: few; j_gene: TRBJ2-1; d_gene: TRBD2
CDR3nt: TGCGCCAGCAGCCAAGAGTGGCGGCTAGCGGGACTATCAGGGGAGCAGTTCTTC; CDR3aa: CASSQEWRLAGLSGEQFF; v_gene: TRBV4-3; abundance: -; j_gene: TRBJ2-1; d_gene: TRBD2
CDR3nt: TGTGCCAGCAGCCATACAGGCGCAGATGAGACCCAGTACTTC; CDR3aa: CASSHTGADETQYF; v_gene: TRBV3-1; abundance: -; j_gene: TRBJ2-5; d_gene: -
CDR3nt: TGCAGTGCTAGACCCGGACAGGGAAGGACAGATACGCAGTATTTT; CDR3aa: CSARPGQGRTDTQYF; v_gene: TRBV20-1; abundance: few; j_gene: TRBJ2-3; d_gene: TRBD1
CDR3nt: TGCGCCAGCAGCTTGGGGCCCCCAGCATCCTACGAGCAGTACTTC; CDR3aa: CASSLGPPASYEQYF; v_gene: TRBV5-1; abundance: -; j_gene: TRBJ2-7; d_gene: -
CDR3nt: TGTGCCAGCAGCTTACCAGGGGAGTCGGCTGGCTACACCTTC; CDR3aa: CASSLPGESAGYTF; v_gene: TRBV7-9; abundance: few; j_gene: TRBJ1-2; d_gene: -
CDR3nt: TGTGCCAGCAGTAAGGCAGGGGGGCCGAACACTGAAGCTTTCTTT; CDR3aa: CASSKAGGPNTEAFF; v_gene: TRBV7-9; abundance: -; j_gene: TRBJ1-1; d_gene: TRBD1
CDR3nt: TGCGCCAGCAGCCAAGATCCAGGACAGGGGGCTGAAGCTTTCTTT; CDR3aa: CASSQDPGQGAEAFF; v_gene: TRBV4-3; abundance: -; j_gene: TRBJ1-1; d_gene: TRBD1
CDR3nt: TGCAGCGTTGCCCAGGGTCGGAATGAGCAGTTCTTC; CDR3aa: CSVAQGRNEQFF; v_gene: TRBV29-1; abundance: few; j_gene: TRBJ2-1; d_gene: -
CDR3nt: TGTGCCAGCAGCCCCCGGACTAGCGGGGGGGGCGATGAGCAGTTCTTC; CDR3aa: CASSPRTSGGGDEQFF; v_gene: TRBV7-3; abundance: -; j_gene: TRBJ2-1; d_gene: TRBD2
CDR3nt: TGTGCCAGCAGCCGGACAGGAAAAAACATTCAGTACTTC; CDR3aa: CASSRTGKNIQYF; v_gene: TRBV12-3/TRBV12-4; abundance: few; j_gene: TRBJ2-4; d_gene: TRBD1
CDR3nt: TGTGCCAGCAGTGGACTAGCGGGTTACAATGAGCAGTTCTTC; CDR3aa: CASSGLAGYNEQFF; v_gene: TRBV12-3/TRBV12-4; abundance: few; j_gene: TRBJ2-1; d_gene: TRBD2
CDR3nt: TGTGCCAGCAGTCACCGGGACGCCTACGAGCAGTACTTC; CDR3aa: CASSHRDAYEQYF; v_gene: TRBV12-3/TRBV12-4; abundance: -; j_gene: TRBJ2-7; d_gene: -
CDR3nt: TGTGCCAGCAGTCCAGGAGCAGGACCTGGCTACACCTTC; CDR3aa: CASSPGAGPGYTF; v_gene: TRBV28; abundance: -; j_gene: TRBJ1-2; d_gene: -
CDR3nt: TGTGCCAGCAACTTGGGGGTTAGGTCCTACAATGAGCAGTTCTTC; CDR3aa: CASNLGVRSYNEQFF; v_gene: TRBV7-2; abundance: -; j_gene: TRBJ2-1; d_gene: -
CDR3nt: TGTGCCAGCACCGGGCAGGGGCGCGAAAACATTCAGTACTTC; CDR3aa: CASTGQGRENIQYF; v_gene: TRBV12-3/TRBV12-4; abundance: -; j_gene: TRBJ2-4; d_gene: -
CDR3nt: TGTGCCACCGGGGACAGGGGAGATACTGAAGCTTTCTTT; CDR3aa: CATGDRGDTEAFF; v_gene: TRBV6-1; abundance: -; j_gene: TRBJ1-1; d_gene: TRBD1
CDR3nt: TGTGCCAGCAGTAGTTCCCCTCGACAGAACCCTAACTATGGCTACACCTTC; CDR3aa: CASSSSPRQNPNYGYTF; v_gene: TRBV2; abundance: -; j_gene: TRBJ1-2; d_gene: -
CDR3nt: TGCAGCGCCGAGGCGGGCCACGAGCAGTACTTC; CDR3aa: CSAEAGHEQYF; v_gene: TRBV29-1; abundance: -; j_gene: TRBJ2-7; d_gene: -
CDR3nt: TGTGCCAGCAGCTTAAATGGGTGGCTGAGGGATCACAATGAGCAGTTCTTC; CDR3aa: CASSLNGWLRDHNEQFF; v_gene: TRBV7-3; abundance: few; j_gene: TRBJ2-1; d_gene: -
CDR3nt: TGCAGTGCACACAGGGGGAATCAGCCCCAGCATTTT; CDR3aa: CSAHRGNQPQHF; v_gene: TRBV20-1; abundance: -; j_gene: TRBJ1-5; d_gene: TRBD1
CDR3nt: TGCGCCAGCAGCCAAGGTATGGCAGCCGACTACTATGGCTACACCTTC; CDR3aa: CASSQGMAADYYGYTF; v_gene: TRBV4-3; abundance: -; j_gene: TRBJ1-2; d_gene: -
CDR3nt: TGCAGCGTTGAAGGTCCGGGGGGTTTGAACTATGGCTACACCTTC; CDR3aa: CSVEGPGGLNYGYTF; v_gene: TRBV29-1; abundance: -; j_gene: TRBJ1-2; d_gene: -
CDR3nt: TGTGCCTGGAGTGTATGGACTGAAGCTTTCTTT; CDR3aa: CAWSVWTEAFF; v_gene: TRBV30; abundance: -; j_gene: TRBJ1-1; d_gene: -
CDR3nt: TGTGCCATCAGGCCGGGACTAGCTACAGATACGCAGTATTTT; CDR3aa: CAIRPGLATDTQYF; v_gene: TRBV10-3; abundance: many; j_gene: TRBJ2-3; d_gene: TRBD2
CDR3nt: TGTGCCAGCCTTAGCGGGAGGGGCTCGTATGAGAAGACCCAGTACTTC; CDR3aa: CASLSGRGSYEKTQYF; v_gene: TRBV6-1; abundance: -; j_gene: TRBJ2-5; d_gene: TRBD2
CDR3nt: TGCAGCGTCGACGGACTAGTTTGGGAATACAATGAGCAGTTCTTC; CDR3aa: CSVDGLVWEYNEQFF; v_gene: TRBV29-1; abundance: -; j_gene: TRBJ2-1; d_gene: TRBD2
CDR3nt: TGCAGCGTGGGACGCCCGGGATCCCTCTACGAGCAGTACTTC; CDR3aa: CSVGRPGSLYEQYF; v_gene: TRBV29-1; abundance: -; j_gene: TRBJ2-7; d_gene: -
CDR3nt: TGCGCCGGCAGCTCGAGGTTGGGACGGCTTTACTACGAGCAGTACTTC; CDR3aa: CAGSSRLGRLYYEQYF; v_gene: TRBV5-1; abundance: few; j_gene: TRBJ2-7; d_gene: -
CDR3nt: TGCAGTGCTAGAGATGTGGTAGTGGGGGAGACCCAGTACTTC; CDR3aa: CSARDVVVGETQYF; v_gene: TRBV20-1; abundance: few; j_gene: TRBJ2-5; d_gene: -
CDR3nt: TGTGCCAGCAGTGATGGAGCGGGAGCTGTCGGTGAGACCCAGTACTTC; CDR3aa: CASSDGAGAVGETQYF; v_gene: TRBV6-1; abundance: -; j_gene: TRBJ2-5; d_gene: TRBD2
CDR3nt: TGTGCCACCAGTGATTTTCGGGAATCCGATACGCAGTATTTT; CDR3aa: CATSDFRESDTQYF; v_gene: TRBV24-1; abundance: few; j_gene: TRBJ2-3; d_gene: -
CDR3nt: TGTGCCAGCACCCGGGGTGGAAATAGGAACTATGGCTACACCTTC; CDR3aa: CASTRGGNRNYGYTF; v_gene: TRBV6-5; abundance: -; j_gene: TRBJ1-2; d_gene: -
CDR3nt: TGTGCCAGCAGTGAGGGAACGGGACGCAGCTACGAGCAGTACTTC; CDR3aa: CASSEGTGRSYEQYF; v_gene: TRBV12-3/TRBV12-4; abundance: few; j_gene: TRBJ2-7; d_gene: -
CDR3nt: TGTGCCAGCAGCCAAGATCCCCCATACGAGCAGTACTTC; CDR3aa: CASSQDPPYEQYF; v_gene: TRBV3-1; abundance: -; j_gene: TRBJ2-7; d_gene: -
CDR3nt: TGTGCCACCAGCAAGGCCGGGACAGTCTACGAGCAGTACTTC; CDR3aa: CATSKAGTVYEQYF; v_gene: TRBV15; abundance: -; j_gene: TRBJ2-7; d_gene: TRBD1
CDR3nt: TGTGCCATTGGCCCCGGGACTAGCGTCGAGACCCAGTACTTC; CDR3aa: CAIGPGTSVETQYF; v_gene: TRBV10-3; abundance: -; j_gene: TRBJ2-5; d_gene: TRBD2
CDR3nt: TGCGCCAGCAGTGAGTCTAGCGGCGAGCAGTACTTC; CDR3aa: CASSESSGEQYF; v_gene: TRBV10-2; abundance: few; j_gene: TRBJ2-7; d_gene: -
CDR3nt: TGTGCCATCAGTGCCCAGACTAGCGGGGCACTTACCTACGAGCAGTACTTC; CDR3aa: CAISAQTSGALTYEQYF; v_gene: TRBV10-3; abundance: -; j_gene: TRBJ2-7; d_gene: TRBD2
CDR3nt: TGCGCCAGCAGCCCCACTACCGGGACAATCGCTAACTATGGCTACACCTTC; CDR3aa: CASSPTTGTIANYGYTF; v_gene: TRBV4-1; abundance: -; j_gene: TRBJ1-2; d_gene: -
CDR3nt: TGTGCCAGCAGTGAAACAGGGCACCCTACCTACGAGCAGTACTTC; CDR3aa: CASSETGHPTYEQYF; v_gene: TRBV2; abundance: -; j_gene: TRBJ2-7; d_gene: -
CDR3nt: TGTGCCAGCAGTTACTCCCCGGGACTAGCGGGAGTAACAGATACGCAGTATTTT; CDR3aa: CASSYSPGLAGVTDTQYF; v_gene: TRBV6-5; abundance: few; j_gene: TRBJ2-3; d_gene: TRBD2